Each of the 7 T cell receptor beta chains below was sequenced from the same sample in a study of cytomegalovirus exposure and HLA in healthy donors. Sequencing was performed with immunoSEQ multiplex PCR; in TCRdb, only in-frame clones are kept and a portion is missing. Here the sample spans around 150,000 clones, 82% being singletons. The source material was PBMCs. Source of these receptors: a man aged 25-45 years in good health and CMV-seropositive.

J is TRBJ1-5 and V is TRBV5-1; D is perhaps TRBD1 (5 bases). Germline CDR1 reads SGHRS; CDR2 reads YFSETQ. V gave up 2 bases and J gave up 5 bases, with 11 bases separating them. The length of the CDR3 is 14 residues. CDR3 nucleotides: TGCGCCAGCAGCTTACGGGGGGGACATCAGCCCCAGCATTTT. It is translated as CASSLRGGHQPQHF.

V is TRBV2 and J is TRBJ1-2, with TRBD1 identical over 7 bases. Germline values: CDR1 SNHLY, CDR2 FYNNEI. J gave up 7 bases and V 3 bases, and 8 bases lay outside the gene matches. This CDR3 is 14 amino acids long. The chain's CDR3 is CASSDPTGVGGYTF. For the CDR3, the DNA is TGTGCCAGCAGTGACCCAACAGGGGTGGGTGGCTACACCTTC. The full variable domain, its missing parts supplied by reference TRBV2 and TRBJ1-2, is EPEVTQTPSHQVTQMGQEVILRCVPISNHLYFYWYRQILGQKVEFLVSFYNNEISEKSEIFDDQFSVERPDGSNFTLKIRSTKLEDSAMYFCASSDPTGVGGYTFGSGTRLTVV.

In this sample, this clone turned up a few times. The chain carries TRBV30 and TRBJ1-1; possible D gene TRBD1, 5 bases. Germline loops: CDR1 GTSNPN, CDR2 SVGIG (reference sequence). This CDR3 is 14 amino acids long. The V end lost 1 base, the J end lost 6 bases, and 15 bases lay between the germline ends. CDR3 region: CAWSEGLSGAEAFF. Here the CDR3 DNA reads TGTGCCTGGAGTGAGGGACTCTCGGGCGCTGAAGCTTTCTTT. Looking up the rest from reference TRBV30 and TRBJ1-1 gives the full variable domain: SQTIHQWPATLVQPVGSPLSLECTVEGTSNPNLYWYRQAAGRGLQLLFYSVGIGQISSEVPQNLSASRPQDRQFILSSKKLLLSDSGFYLCAWSEGLSGAEAFFGQGTRLTVV.

A remark on this clone: Other DNA sequences in this specimen translate into the identical CDR3. The chain is built from TRBV5-1 and TRBJ1-1, with a weak D call TRBD1 (5 bases). Germline CDR1 reads SGHRS; CDR2 reads YFSETQ. Trimming left V 0 bases short and J 7 bases short, with 7 bases between. This CDR3 is built from 12 residues. The DNA of the CDR3 is TGCGCCAGCAGCTTGGGACAGCTTGAAGCTTTCTTT. This encodes CASSLGQLEAFF.

The gene calls are TRBV19 and TRBJ1-6; 11 nucleotides line up with TRBD1. The germline CDR1 and CDR2 sequences are LNHDA and SQIVND (reference sequence). V lost 4 bases, J lost 6 bases, and 5 bases stayed unmatched. The CDR3 has 16 residues. CDR3 protein: CASSKDRGRINSPLHF. Written as DNA, the CDR3 is TGTGCCAGTAGTAAGGACAGGGGGCGCATTAATTCACCCCTCCACTTT.

This clone has just one count. The V and J genes are TRBV7-9 and TRBJ1-5; D is ambiguous. The CDR3 sequence is 13 residues long. V lost 4 bases, J lost 6 bases, and 10 bases lay in between. Looked up from germline, CDR1 is SEHNR and CDR2 is FQNEAQ (reference sequence). The CDR3 loop is CASSSEGGQPQHF. The CDR3 region has the DNA TGTGCCAGCAGCTCAGAGGGAGGTCAGCCCCAGCATTTT.

This clone came up once. V is TRBV5-1 and J is TRBJ2-3; 11 bases match TRBD2. Germline CDR1 and CDR2: SGHRS and YFSETQ. The length of the CDR3 is 13 residues. The V segment lost 2 bases and the J segment 11 bases; nucleotides outside the gene matches: 4. The CDR3 loop reads CASSFTTSGMQYF. The CDR3 DNA sequence: TGCGCCAGCAGCTTCACGACTAGCGGGATGCAGTATTTT.